The TCR beta chain described here comes from a study of T-cell reconstitution after alpha-beta-depleted transplantation in children. Study-wide results and caveats: Roughly two months post-transplant, alpha-beta T cells reportedly originated from several hundred graft clones that had expanded.

Looked up from germline, CDR1 is DFQATT and CDR2 is SNEGSKA (reference sequence). Trimming cost V 1 base and J 3 bases, with 17 bases left between them. The CDR3 covers 16 residues. This clonotype was detected once. Its antigen is undetermined. Researchers prepared the TCRbeta library using unique molecular identifiers, the study reports. Each CDR3 protein gets one entry after TCRdb re-called the PCR reads with MiXCR. The data contain 250,000 to 400,000 distinct CDR3 sequences, 23% of them singletons. V and J are TRBV20-1 and TRBJ2-3; the D gene could be TRBD1 or TRBD2 (6 bases each). This receptor was identified in a male patient aged 10 to 17 who had a stem cell transplant for acute lymphoblastic leukemia, so the T cells may come from the graft donor. Sample: PBMCs, mostly from graft donor cells, taken 180 days after TCRalphabeta/CD19-depleted stem cell transplant. The CDR3 DNA reads TGCAGTGCTAGAGGGATAGGGGGTGGGGGGACAGATACGCAGTATTTT. As protein: CSARGIGGGGTDTQYF.